A single sample gave rise to the 24 T cell receptor beta chains below, sequenced in a study of spatial heterogeneity in lung cancer. Time point indicated: sample taken at primary tumor resection. Study results and limitations: Tumors with more nonsynonymous mutations had more expanded intratumoral alpha and beta TCRs.

TCRdb used MiXCR to reprocess the 5' RACE reads, holding one entry per CDR3 protein. The table lists several thousand distinct CDR3 sequences, about 7% of them singletons, with roughly a quarter in the top ten. Their antigen targets remain unknown. The specimen comprised lung tumor tissue, sampled at surgery. These receptors were taken from a male donor with early-stage non-small cell lung cancer.

This clonotype is medium-sized within its sample. The gene calls are TRBV11-1 and TRBJ2-7; TRBD1 might be the D (5 bases). The CDR3 is made up of 12 amino acids. Germline V gene sequence: CDR1 SGHAT, CDR2 FQDESV (reference sequence). The V gene lost 6 bases and the J gene lost 6 bases, with 12 bases spanning the gap. CDR3 coding DNA: TGTGCCAGCAGTTCGATGGGGCGCGAGCAGTACTTC. Residues: CASSSMGREQYF.

This clonotype was detected ten times or more. The chain recombines TRBV4-2 with TRBJ1-2; D gene ambiguous. The CDR3 spans 15 residues. Looked up from germline, CDR1 is LGHNA and CDR2 is YNFKEQ. V lost 0 bases to trimming and J lost 6 bases, with 14 bases between them. The CDR3 reads CASSQDDASVDGYTF. In DNA, the CDR3 is TGTGCCAGCAGCCAAGATGATGCCAGCGTGGATGGCTACACCTTC.

In this sample, this clonotype turned up many times. The chain recombines TRBV28 with TRBJ2-7; 7 bases agree with TRBD1. Trimming cost V 6 bases and J 4 bases; bases outside gene matches: 9. Germline V gene lookup returns CDR1 MDHEN and CDR2 SYDVKM. CDR3 size: 14 residues. CDR3: CASRPGQVYYEQYF. DNA for the CDR3: TGTGCCAGCAGGCCCGGACAGGTGTATTACGAGCAGTACTTC.

This clonotype showed up many times. The chain couples TRBV5-1 to TRBJ1-4; 9 bases map to TRBD1. J was trimmed by 7 bases and V by 5 bases; bases with no gene match: 6. Per germline, CDR1 SGHRS and CDR2 YFSETQ. The CDR3 runs to 14 residues. As DNA, the CDR3 is TGCGCCAGCAGTACGACAGGGGGGAGTGAAAAACTGTTTTTT. Translation: CASSTTGGSEKLFF. Based on the CDR3 plus reference TRBV5-1 and TRBJ1-4, the full variable domain is KAGVTQTPRYLIKTRGQQVTLSCSPISGHRSVSWYQQTPGQGLQFLFEYFSETQRNKGNFPGRFSGRQFSNSRSEMNVSTLELGDSALYLCASSTTGGSEKLFFGSGTQLSVL.

This clonotype was seen repeatedly, ten times or more. This chain uses TRBV7-6 with TRBJ1-1; D ambiguous. The CDR3 runs to 12 residues. Trimming removed 7 bases from V and 2 bases from J, with 8 bases in between. Looked up from germline, CDR1 is SGHVS and CDR2 is FNYEAQ. CDR3 in DNA: TGTGCCAGCAAGGGTTTTAACACTGAAGCTTTCTTT. Translation gives CASKGFNTEAFF.

This clonotype was recorded a few times. Mismatch with germline at one junction end may stem from a read error. This chain links TRBV12-3 or TRBV12-4 with TRBJ2-7, with 7 bases lining up with TRBD1. This CDR3 is 11 amino acids long. The CDR3 protein is CASSRAGDSQF. CDR3 nucleotides: TGTGCCAGCAGCCGCGCCGGGGACAGCCAATTC.

In its sample, this clonotype was seen many times. The V call is TRBV7-9, the J call TRBJ1-1; D unclear. Looked up from germline, CDR1 is SEHNR and CDR2 is FQNEAQ (reference sequence). V lost 3 bases and J 4 bases, leaving 6 bases between the germline ends. The CDR3 length is 12 residues. For the CDR3, the DNA is TGTGCCAGCAGCTTTCGCGTCACTGAAGCTTTCTTT. The encoded protein is CASSFRVTEAFF.

The chain links TRBV10-3 to TRBJ2-7; D is possibly TRBD1 (6 bases). V was shortened by 3 bases and J by 0 bases, with 9 bases between the two germline ends. Germline-derived CDR1 and CDR2 are ENHRY and SYGVKD. The CDR3 loop spans 14 amino acids. The CDR3 DNA follows: TGTGCCATCAGTGACCAGGACAGCTCCTACGAGCAGTACTTC. Translating gives CAISDQDSSYEQYF.

This clonotype ranks as medium-sized (0.01 to 0.1%). This chain uses TRBV12-3 or TRBV12-4 with TRBJ2-1; D remains ambiguous. Trimming left V 5 bases short and J 9 bases short, with 14 bases between. CDR3 size: 13 residues. CDR3 DNA sequence: TGTGCCAGCAGTGACGGGCCTGCCGGTGAGCAGTTCTTC. Residues: CASSDGPAGEQFF.

This clonotype is medium-sized (0.01 to 0.1%) in the sample. The chain combines TRBV10-3 with TRBJ2-3, with a possible D match to TRBD2 (6 bases). Germline CDR1 is ENHRY and CDR2 is SYGVKD. CDR3 length equals 14 residues. The V and J ends lost 5 bases and 3 bases respectively, with 12 bases between them. The CDR3 sequence: CAISHGTGTDTQYF. The CDR3 coding sequence is TGTGCCATCAGTCATGGGACTGGTACAGATACGCAGTATTTT.

Relative to its sample, this clonotype is medium-sized. The chain has TRBV5-1 and TRBJ1-5; D is unclear. Per germline, CDR1 SGHRS and CDR2 YFSETQ. V lost 7 bases and J lost 1, with 15 bases in between. This CDR3 comprises 15 residues. The CDR3 DNA reads TGCGCCAGCGCGACCGGGGATGGAAGCAATCAGCCCCAGCATTTT. It yields the protein CASATGDGSNQPQHF.

By share, this clonotype counts as medium-sized. The chain couples TRBV6-5 to TRBJ2-3, with D perhaps given as TRBD1 or TRBD2 (5 bases each). V was clipped by 0 bases and J by 2 bases, with 15 bases between them. Germline CDR1 MNHEY, CDR2 SVGAGI. This CDR3 comprises 17 residues. Written as DNA, the CDR3 is TGTGCCAGCAGTTACTCCCGGCCGGGACCGTTCACAGATACGCAGTATTTT. This gives the protein CASSYSRPGPFTDTQYF.

This clonotype has at least ten counts. This sequence joins TRBV5-6 and TRBJ1-1; D unresolved. The CDR3 has 14 residues. Trimming stripped 7 bases from V and 2 bases from J, with 15 bases between. Germline V gene data show CDR1 as SGHDT and CDR2 as YYEEEE. The CDR3 coding sequence is TGTGCCAGCTCCTGGGCCCCAGCTAACACTGAAGCTTTCTTT. Encoded protein: CASSWAPANTEAFF.

The chain carries TRBV3-1 and TRBJ1-5; D possibly corresponds to TRBD1 (5 bases). The CDR3 runs to 12 residues. CDR1 LGHDT and CDR2 YNNKEL come from the germline V gene (reference sequence). Trimming removed 4 bases at V and 9 bases at J, with 10 bases between. The CDR3, as DNA: TGTGCCAGCAGCCGGGGGGAAGGGCCCCAGCATTTT. The encoded protein is CASSRGEGPQHF.

By share, this clonotype ranks as medium-sized (0.01 to 0.1%). This chain uses TRBV12-3 or TRBV12-4 with TRBJ2-1, with D possibly TRBD2 on 6 matching bases. The CDR3 runs to 13 residues. The CDR3 region is CAGGTNSYNEQFF. For the CDR3, the DNA is TGTGCGGGAGGAACAAACTCCTACAATGAGCAGTTCTTC.

This clonotype was counted at least ten times. Just one base apart from a much larger clone, this may be a read error. The V gene is TRBV5-6, the J gene TRBJ1-2; a possible D gene is TRBD1 (5 bases). The germline CDR1 and CDR2 sequences are SGHDT and YYEEEE. This CDR3 is built from 13 residues. CDR3 DNA: TGTGTCAGCAGTACTCGGGACGCGAGAGGCTACACCTTC. Protein: CVSSTRDARGYTF.

There are many counts of this clonotype. The chain is built from TRBV29-1 and TRBJ2-7; a weak D match, TRBD2 (6 bases). With 5 bases removed from V and 0 bases from J, the gap between germline ends came to 8 bases. CDR1 is SQVTM, CDR2 ANQGSEA, per germline. The CDR3 length is 12 residues. CDR3 sequence: CSVYGGSYEQYF. The CDR3, as DNA: TGCAGCGTTTACGGGGGCTCCTACGAGCAGTACTTC.

This clonotype is judged medium-sized. The genes are TRBV12-3 or TRBV12-4 and TRBJ1-2, with a tentative D call TRBD1 (5 bases). V was pared by 6 bases and J by 7 bases, with 12 bases between. The CDR3 loop spans 12 amino acids. The CDR3 DNA is TGTGCCAGCAGGGGGACGCCGGGTGGCTACACCTTC. Protein product: CASRGTPGGYTF.

Relative to its sample, this clonotype is medium-sized. The V gene is TRBV7-9, the J gene TRBJ2-7; perhaps TRBD2 as D (6 bases). Germline-derived CDR1 and CDR2 are SEHNR and FQNEAQ (reference sequence). Trimming removed 5 bases at V and 1 base at J, with 18 bases between. The CDR3 covers 16 residues. CDR3 coding DNA: TGTGCCAGCAGCATTGGGGACTTTCAATTTTCCTACGAGCAGTACTTC. Encoded protein: CASSIGDFQFSYEQYF.

Many counts were recorded for this clonotype. V is TRBV6-2 or TRBV6-3 and J is TRBJ2-2, with TRBD2 identical over 11 bases. This CDR3 is 15 amino acids long. J was trimmed by 5 bases and V by 5 bases; bases with no gene match: 4. The V gene's germline CDR1 is MNHEY and CDR2 SVGEGT. The CDR3 nucleotides are TGTGCCAGCAGTCCCGGGACTAGCGGAACCGGGGAGCTGTTTTTT. This gives the protein CASSPGTSGTGELFF.

This clonotype was seen at least ten times. The chain uses TRBV5-1 and TRBJ2-7; tentative D call: TRBD1 (5 bases). Trimming cost V 4 bases and J 9 bases, with 23 bases left between them. Per germline, CDR1 SGHRS and CDR2 YFSETQ. The CDR3 is 15 amino acids. For the CDR3, the DNA is TGCGCCAGCAGCCCGGACATCGACGGTTCGTTCGGGCAGTACTTC. It yields the protein CASSPDIDGSFGQYF.

The chain uses TRBV5-4 and TRBJ2-3; D is perhaps TRBD1 or TRBD2 (6 bases each). The germline V gene encodes CDR1 SGHNT and CDR2 YYREEE (reference sequence). V was pared by 2 bases and J by 4 bases, with 11 bases between. The CDR3 is made up of 14 amino acids. The CDR3 loop reads CASSLAEGADTQYF. The CDR3 DNA reads as TGTGCCAGCAGCTTAGCGGAGGGGGCAGATACGCAGTATTTT.

At least ten counts were recorded for this clonotype. CDR3 DNA sequence: TGTGCCAGCAGCCAAGATGTGGCAGCGGGGGGGCGAGAGACCCAGTACTTC. Translating it yields CASSQDVAAGGRETQYF. V gene TRBV4-2 combines with J gene TRBJ2-5, with 10 positions matching TRBD2. The CDR3 spans 17 residues. Germline V gene lookup returns CDR1 LGHNA and CDR2 YNFKEQ. V gave up 0 bases and J gave up 4 bases; unmatched junction bases: 8.

This clonotype was counted a few times. V gene TRBV15 combines with J gene TRBJ1-1, with 10 bases that match TRBD1. J lost 6 bases, V lost 0 bases, and 4 bases had no gene match. CDR1 LNHNV and CDR2 YYDKDF come from the germline V gene (reference sequence). The CDR3 has 15 residues. CDR3 in DNA: TGTGCCACCAGCAGAGATTACGGACAGGGGGCTGAAGCTTTCTTT. Its translation: CATSRDYGQGAEAFF. Full variable domain (rest looked up from reference TRBV15 and TRBJ1-1): DAMVIQNPRYQVTQFGKPVTLSCSQTLNHNVMYWYQQKSSQAPKLLFHYYDKDFNNEADTPDNFQSRRPNTSFCFLDIRSPGLGDTAMYLCATSRDYGQGAEAFFGQGTRLTVV.